The present TCR beta chain was sequenced within a study of blood T cell repertoires in COVID-19. V lost 5 bases to trimming and J lost 0 bases, with 14 bases between them. The CDR3 spans 16 residues. The germline V gene encodes CDR1 MNHEY and CDR2 SMNVEV (reference sequence). Sequenced by immunoSEQ multiplex PCR; TCRdb stores in-frame clones only, minus some. Among 200,000 to 250,000 clones listed, approximately 75% were seen once. This TCR came from a middle-aged man who had recovered from COVID-19. Sequenced material: PBMCs or T cells enriched from blood (not recorded which). V and J are TRBV27 and TRBJ1-3; D unresolved. The CDR3 region has the DNA TGTGCCAGCAGTCCCTCCGGGTGGCGCTCTGGAAACACCATATATTTT. Translation: CASSPSGWRSGNTIYF.